This T cell receptor (beta chain) was captured by sequencing in a study of T cell repertoires in cytomegalovirus infection. TCRdb reprocessed the reads via MiXCR and lists one record per CDR3 protein. The sample has approximately 97,000 distinct CDR3 sequences, about 15% seen once. Study-wide points: Within the response measured ex vivo, HLA-C-restricted CMV-specific TCR beta clonotypes were dominant. Cumulated frequencies of public TCR beta families served to identify carriers of CMV plus the relevant HLA.

This clonotype was observed a handful of times. The antigen is not known. Germline V lookup: CDR1 MGHDK, CDR2 SYGVNS. Trimming removed 4 bases at V and 9 bases at J, with 19 bases between. This CDR3 is built from 14 residues. The V call is TRBV25-1, the J call TRBJ2-7, with a possible D match to TRBD2 (6 bases). The receptor comes from a human donor in good health (CMV status not recorded). Some clones in this sample may be carry-over from other donors' samples. Sequences were obtained from PBMCs. CDR3 DNA: TGTGCCAGCAGTGCCCCCCTGGCGCAGGGAGGGCAGTACTTC. Translating it yields CASSAPLAQGGQYF.